These 23 T cell receptor beta chains were all obtained from the same sample, sequenced in a study of blood T cell repertoires in COVID-19. The repertoire was sequenced with immunoSEQ multiplex PCR; TCRdb's copy has only in-frame clones and lacks some. This sample yields about 68,000 clones, of which roughly 80% are seen a single time; less than 25% belongs to the top ten. The specimen was peripheral blood. These receptors came from a human donor in a cohort sampled during active COVID-19.

The V call is TRBV6-6, the J call TRBJ2-7, with a tentative D call TRBD2 (6 bases). V gave up 2 bases and J gave up 5 bases, with 10 bases separating them. CDR1 is MNHNY, CDR2 SVGAGI, per germline (reference sequence). This CDR3 comprises 13 residues. In DNA, the CDR3 is TGTGCCAGCAGTTACGGGGGAGGCAACGAGCAGTACTTC. Amino acids: CASSYGGGNEQYF.

The V and J genes are TRBV28 and TRBJ2-1, with 10 positions matching TRBD1. Germline CDR1 reads MDHEN; CDR2 reads SYDVKM. The CDR3 is made up of 15 amino acids. V gave up 8 bases and J gave up 3 bases; unmatched junction bases: 7. CDR3 sequence reads: CASGPGQGNYNEQFF. The CDR3 DNA reads TGTGCCAGCGGCCCGGGACAGGGGAACTACAATGAGCAGTTCTTC.

This clone is a singleton in its sample. The junction differs from germline at one of its ends, possibly a read error. V is TRBV19 and J is TRBJ2-1; 9 nucleotides agree with TRBD2. The CDR3 is 17 amino acids. Germline loops: CDR1 LNHDA, CDR2 SQIVND (reference sequence). The CDR3 sequence is CASSRGEAGGSSNEQFF. Written as DNA, the CDR3 is TGTGCCAGTAGTCGGGGAGAGGCGGGAGGGTCCTCCAATGAGCAGTTCTTC.

The J gene is TRBJ1-2, the V gene TRBV28, with D possibly being TRBD1 (5 bases). Germline CDR1 reads MDHEN; CDR2 reads SYDVKM. Deletions cut 5 bases from V and 0 bases from J, with 16 bases between. The CDR3 spans 16 residues. CDR3 DNA: TGTGCCAGCAGTCCGGGAGCGGGGGGGGCTAACTATGGCTACACCTTC. Its translation: CASSPGAGGANYGYTF.

The CDR3 DNA reads as TGTGCCAGCAGCCAAGAAGGAGGCCCGCGTCAGCCCCAGCATTTT. It yields the protein CASSQEGGPRQPQHF. This chain connects TRBV3-1 (or the pseudogene TRBV3-2) to TRBJ1-5; unclear D gene. Trimming pared 0 bases from V and 6 bases from J, leaving 12 bases between. Germline CDR1 and CDR2: LGHDT and YNNKEL (reference sequence). There are 15 residues in the CDR3.

The CDR3 DNA follows: TGTGCCAGACAAGAGACAGGGAGATCGGATCAGCCCCAGCATTTT. Translating it yields CARQETGRSDQPQHF. The V call is TRBV19, the J call TRBJ1-5, with TRBD1 matching over 7 bases. In germline, CDR1 is LNHDA, CDR2 SQIVND (reference sequence). This CDR3 region has 15 residues. J gave up 5 bases and V 9 bases, and 13 bases lay outside the gene matches.

The chain is built from TRBV25-1 and TRBJ2-1; 7 bases line up with TRBD2. Looked up from germline, CDR1 is MGHDK and CDR2 is SYGVNS. This CDR3 is 12 amino acids long. V lost 2 bases and J lost 12; bases outside the gene matches: 4. The CDR3, as DNA: TGTGCCAGCAGTGAAACCGGGGGGTTGCAGTTCTTC. Amino acids: CASSETGGLQFF.

The V and J genes are TRBV5-5 and TRBJ1-2; 8 bases are shared with TRBD1. Germline-derived CDR1 and CDR2 are SGHKS and YYEKEE (reference sequence). The trim removed 1 base at V and 2 bases at J, leaving 1 base unmatched. This CDR3 comprises 14 residues. The CDR3 DNA reads as TGTGCCAGCAGCTTGACAGGGGGGAACTATGGCTACACCTTC. As protein: CASSLTGGNYGYTF. Complete variable domain (other parts from reference TRBV5-5 and TRBJ1-2): DAGVTQSPTHLIKTRGQQVTLRCSPISGHKSVSWYQQVLGQGPQFIFQYYEKEERGRGNFPDRFSARQFPNYSSELNVNALLLGDSALYLCASSLTGGNYGYTFGSGTRLTVV.

This chain joins TRBV29-1 and TRBJ1-2, with 11 bases matching TRBD1. The CDR3 runs 12 residues. Germline values: CDR1 SQVTM, CDR2 ANQGSEA. V was pared by 4 bases and J by 7 bases, with 2 bases of the junction left unmatched. CDR3 sequence reads: CSVGTGGTGYTF. The CDR3 DNA reads as TGCAGCGTTGGGACAGGGGGCACTGGCTACACCTTC.

The rearrangement links TRBV7-9 to TRBJ1-1; tentative D call: TRBD1 (5 bases). Per germline, CDR1 SEHNR and CDR2 FQNEAQ (reference sequence). V lost 7 bases to trimming and J lost 7 bases, with 16 bases between them. The CDR3 has 13 residues. The CDR3 loop reads CASTTGGSGEAFF. The CDR3 DNA reads as TGTGCCAGCACCACCGGGGGGTCAGGTGAAGCTTTCTTT.

This clone was observed a few times. The J gene is TRBJ2-7, the V gene TRBV6-6, with TRBD2 as a possible D gene (6 bases). This CDR3 comprises 15 residues. The V gene's germline CDR1 is MNHNY and CDR2 SVGAGI (reference sequence). Trimming took 6 bases from V and 6 from J, leaving 21 bases between them. The CDR3 DNA is TGTGCCAGCAGCCGAAAGGTAGACGGGAGCTCCGAGCAGTACTTC. Its translation: CASSRKVDGSSEQYF.

The V call is TRBV4-2, the J call TRBJ2-5; 8 nucleotides align to TRBD1. Germline assignment: CDR1 LGHNA and CDR2 YNFKEQ. J lost 5 bases, V lost 1 base, and 9 bases had no gene match. CDR3 length: 16 amino acids. The CDR3 coding sequence is TGTGCCAGCAGCCAAGTCGGGGCAGGGGGCTATGAGACCCAGTACTTC. This encodes CASSQVGAGGYETQYF.

This clone was seen more than once but under ten times. This chain connects TRBV2 to TRBJ2-5; 13 bases line up with TRBD2. Germline V gene data show CDR1 as SNHLY and CDR2 as FYNNEI. The CDR3 has 16 residues. The V gene end was trimmed by 1 base and the J gene end by 5 bases; junction bases not matched to a gene: 4. The CDR3: CASSEGGLAGVETQYF. DNA for the CDR3: TGTGCCAGCAGTGAAGGAGGACTAGCGGGAGTGGAGACCCAGTACTTC.

The chain links TRBV21-1 to TRBJ1-6; no check of the table's D call, TRBD1, against the DNA was made. TRBV21-1 is assigned pseudogene status. The CDR3 spans 17 residues. As DNA, the CDR3 is TGTGCCAGCAGCCCCGGGACAGGGTGTTCCTATAATTCACCCCTCCACTTT. Translating gives CASSPGTGCSYNSPLHF.

This clone appeared a single time. This chain links TRBV5-5 with TRBJ2-7, with a tentative D call TRBD2 (6 bases). Germline V gene lookup returns CDR1 SGHKS and CDR2 YYEKEE (reference sequence). Trimming took off 4 bases at V and 6 bases at J, with 20 bases between the two ends. CDR3 length: 15 residues. DNA of the CDR3: TGTGCCAGCAGCCCCCCCTTGACGGGGGTGAGCGAGCAGTACTTC. Translated: CASSPPLTGVSEQYF.

This chain links TRBV15 with TRBJ2-7; D uncertain. Germline V gives CDR1 LNHNV, CDR2 YYDKDF (reference sequence). The CDR3 spans 15 residues. V was cut by 0 bases and J by 3 bases, with 12 bases left in between. The CDR3 reads CATSRDLRGSYEQYF. CDR3 in DNA: TGTGCCACCAGCAGAGATCTGAGAGGTAGCTACGAGCAGTACTTC.

This clone has just one count. The chain couples TRBV5-5 to TRBJ2-3; a weak D match, TRBD2 (6 bases). V was cut by 7 bases and J by 8 bases, with 17 bases left in between. CDR3 length: 13 residues. CDR1 and CDR2 (germline): SGHKS, YYEKEE (reference sequence). The CDR3 region has the DNA TGTGCCAGCCGACGGGTTGCGGAGGGTACGCAGTATTTT. It codes for CASRRVAEGTQYF.

The J gene is TRBJ2-7, the V gene TRBV18, with D maybe TRBD1 (6 bases). Germline V lookup: CDR1 KGHSH, CDR2 LQKENI. The CDR3 loop spans 13 amino acids. Trimming left V 3 bases short and J 3 bases short, with 9 bases between. The CDR3 loop is CASSPGQLYEQYF. CDR3 in DNA: TGTGCCAGCTCACCCGGACAGCTCTACGAGCAGTACTTC.

The chain is built from TRBV5-1 and TRBJ2-5; possible D gene TRBD1, 6 bases. The CDR3 is made up of 17 amino acids. With 1 base removed from V and 5 bases from J, the gap between germline ends came to 21 bases. The germline V gene encodes CDR1 SGHRS and CDR2 YFSETQ. The CDR3, as DNA: TGCGCCAGCAGCTTGCGCCCCGTTGGGGGCGGCGAGGAGACCCAGTACTTC. Translation gives CASSLRPVGGGEETQYF.

This rearrangement joins TRBV7-2 to TRBJ1-6, with no clear D. Germline V gene sequence: CDR1 SGHTA, CDR2 FQGNSA. This CDR3 is 13 amino acids long. V dropped 2 bases and J dropped 7 bases, with 6 bases sitting between them. The CDR3 nucleotides are TGTGCCAGCAGCTTAAGCCGGAATTCACCCCTCCACTTT. It specifies CASSLSRNSPLHF. The full variable domain, completed using reference TRBV7-2 and TRBJ1-6, is GAGVSQSPSNKVTEKGKDVELRCDPISGHTALYWYRQSLGQGLEFLIYFQGNSAPDKSGLPSDRFSAERTGGSVSTLTIQRTQQEDSAVYLCASSLSRNSPLHFGNGTRLTVT.

This clone appeared once. V gene TRBV10-3 combines with J gene TRBJ1-1; D possibly corresponds to TRBD1 (5 bases). The germline V gene encodes CDR1 ENHRY and CDR2 SYGVKD. The V end lost 6 bases, the J end lost 1 base, and 9 bases lay between the germline ends. The CDR3 loop spans 13 amino acids. CDR3 sequence: CAIRQQENTEAFF. The CDR3 DNA reads TGTGCCATCAGACAACAGGAGAACACTGAAGCTTTCTTT.

The chain recombines TRBV6-2 or TRBV6-3 with TRBJ1-2; weak D call: TRBD1 (6 bases). The V end was cut by 7 bases, the J end by 4 bases, with 19 bases between. Germline lookup yields CDR1 MNHEY and CDR2 SVGEGT. CDR3 length: 15 amino acids. The CDR3 region is CASTPSGTLSYGYTF. The DNA for the CDR3 is TGTGCCAGCACCCCGTCGGGGACATTGAGCTATGGCTACACCTTC.

The rearrangement links TRBV6-2 or TRBV6-3 to TRBJ1-6; 7 bases agree with TRBD1. V lost 6 bases and J lost 6; bases outside the gene matches: 8. The germline V gene encodes CDR1 MNHEY and CDR2 SVGEGT. The CDR3 is 15 residues long. For the CDR3, the DNA is TGTGCCAGCAGCATCCGGGACAGCTCTAATTCACCCCTCCACTTT. Translation gives CASSIRDSSNSPLHF.